The present entry profiles one TCR beta chain with its context. These data come from a study of T cells in Graves' hyperthyroidism and ophthalmopathy. From RNA transcripts, TCR beta CDR3 regions were amplified. A first-round RT-PCR of the TCR CDR3 used the HTBI primer set. A single record per CDR3 protein comes from TCRdb applying MiXCR to the multiplex PCR reads. The sample contains 700,000 or so distinct CDR3 sequences, 14% of which appear only once. Ophthalmopathy cases met thresholds of Clinical Activity Score at least 3, NOSPECS grade at least 4 and duration under 3 months. Specimen: blood. This TCR derives from a woman between 45 and 60 years old with Graves' ophthalmopathy.

The CDR3 loop reads CASSIDSGRAEQFF. The DNA of the CDR3 is TGTGCCAGTAGTATTGATAGCGGGAGGGCCGAGCAGTTCTTC. The genes are TRBV19 and TRBJ2-1; 11 bases map to TRBD2. V was pared by 3 bases and J by 10 bases, with 5 bases of the junction left unmatched. The CDR3 sequence is 14 residues long. Per germline, CDR1 LNHDA and CDR2 SQIVND (reference sequence).